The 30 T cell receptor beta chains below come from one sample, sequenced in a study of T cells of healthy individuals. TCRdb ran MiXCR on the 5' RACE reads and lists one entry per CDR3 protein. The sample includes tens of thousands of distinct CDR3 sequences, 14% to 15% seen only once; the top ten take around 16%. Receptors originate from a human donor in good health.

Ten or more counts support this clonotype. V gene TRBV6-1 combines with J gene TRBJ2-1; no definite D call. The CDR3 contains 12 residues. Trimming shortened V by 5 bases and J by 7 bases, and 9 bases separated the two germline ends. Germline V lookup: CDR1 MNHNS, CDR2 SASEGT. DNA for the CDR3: TGTGCCAGCAGTTCAGACGGAAATGAGCAGTTCTTC. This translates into CASSSDGNEQFF.

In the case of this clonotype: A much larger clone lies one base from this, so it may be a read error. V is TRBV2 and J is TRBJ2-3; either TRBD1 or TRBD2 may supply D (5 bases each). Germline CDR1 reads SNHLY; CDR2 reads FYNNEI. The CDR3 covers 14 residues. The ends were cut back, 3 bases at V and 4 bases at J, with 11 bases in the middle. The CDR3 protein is CASSERAGPDTQYF. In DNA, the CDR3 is TGTGCCAGCAGTGAGAGGGCAGGGCCAGATACGCAGTATTTT.

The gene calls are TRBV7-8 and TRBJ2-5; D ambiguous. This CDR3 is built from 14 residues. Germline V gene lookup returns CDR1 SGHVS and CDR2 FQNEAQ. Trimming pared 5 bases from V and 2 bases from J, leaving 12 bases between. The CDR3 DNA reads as TGTGCCAGCAGCGGAAGACGGAGTCAAGAGACCCAGTACTTC. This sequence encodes CASSGRRSQETQYF.

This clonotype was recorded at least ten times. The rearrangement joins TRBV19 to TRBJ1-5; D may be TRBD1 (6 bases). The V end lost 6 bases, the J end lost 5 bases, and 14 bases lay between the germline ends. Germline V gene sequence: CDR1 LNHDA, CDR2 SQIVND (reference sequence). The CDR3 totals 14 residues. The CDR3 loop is CASRHGRGDQPQHF. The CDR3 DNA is TGTGCCAGTAGACATGGAAGGGGGGATCAGCCCCAGCATTTT.

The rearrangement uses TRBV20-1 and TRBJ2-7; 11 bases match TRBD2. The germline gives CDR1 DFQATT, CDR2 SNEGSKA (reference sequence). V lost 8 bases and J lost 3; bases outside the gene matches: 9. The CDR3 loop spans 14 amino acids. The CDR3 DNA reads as TGCAGTCCCCGACTAGCGGGAAACGTCTACGAGCAGTACTTC. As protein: CSPRLAGNVYEQYF.

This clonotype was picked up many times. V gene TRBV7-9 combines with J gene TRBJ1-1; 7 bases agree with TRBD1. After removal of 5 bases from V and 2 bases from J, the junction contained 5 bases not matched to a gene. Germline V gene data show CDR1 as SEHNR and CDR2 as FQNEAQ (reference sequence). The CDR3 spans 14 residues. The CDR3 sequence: CASSMGQLNTEAFF. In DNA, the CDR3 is TGTGCCAGCAGCATGGGACAGCTCAACACTGAAGCTTTCTTT.

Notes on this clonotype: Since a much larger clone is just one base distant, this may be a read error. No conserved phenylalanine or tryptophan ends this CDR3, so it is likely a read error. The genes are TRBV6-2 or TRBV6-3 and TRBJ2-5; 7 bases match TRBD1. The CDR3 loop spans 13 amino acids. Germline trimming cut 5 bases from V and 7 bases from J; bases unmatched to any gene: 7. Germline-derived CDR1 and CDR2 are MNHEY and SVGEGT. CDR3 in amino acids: CASSDVPGGTQYS. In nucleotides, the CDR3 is TGTGCCAGCAGTGACGTCCCAGGGGGGACCCAGTACTCC.

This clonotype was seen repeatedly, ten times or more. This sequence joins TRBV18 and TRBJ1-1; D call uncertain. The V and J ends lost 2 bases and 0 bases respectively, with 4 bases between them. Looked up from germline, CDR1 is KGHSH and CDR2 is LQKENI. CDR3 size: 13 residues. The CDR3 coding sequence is TGTGCCAGCTCACCAGGGATGAACACTGAAGCTTTCTTT. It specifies CASSPGMNTEAFF.

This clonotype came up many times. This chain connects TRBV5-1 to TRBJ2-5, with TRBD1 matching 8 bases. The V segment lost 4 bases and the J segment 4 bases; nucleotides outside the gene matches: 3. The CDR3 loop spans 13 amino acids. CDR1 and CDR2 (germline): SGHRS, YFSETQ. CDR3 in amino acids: CASSGGTGETQYF. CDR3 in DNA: TGCGCCAGCAGCGGAGGGACAGGAGAGACCCAGTACTTC.

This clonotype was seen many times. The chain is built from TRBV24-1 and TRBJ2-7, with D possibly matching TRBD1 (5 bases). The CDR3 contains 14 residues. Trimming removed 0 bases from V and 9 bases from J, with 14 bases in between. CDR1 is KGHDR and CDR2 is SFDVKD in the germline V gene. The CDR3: CATSDLGSAQGQYF. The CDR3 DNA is TGTGCCACCAGTGATTTGGGCAGCGCCCAGGGGCAGTACTTC.

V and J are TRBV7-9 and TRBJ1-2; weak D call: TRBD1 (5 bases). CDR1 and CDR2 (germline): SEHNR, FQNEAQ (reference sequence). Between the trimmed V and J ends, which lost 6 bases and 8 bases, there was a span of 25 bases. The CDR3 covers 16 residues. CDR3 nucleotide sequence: TGTGCCAGCAGTCCTGTTGAGGGCCGGGGAAGGGGAGGCTACACCTTC. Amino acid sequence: CASSPVEGRGRGGYTF.

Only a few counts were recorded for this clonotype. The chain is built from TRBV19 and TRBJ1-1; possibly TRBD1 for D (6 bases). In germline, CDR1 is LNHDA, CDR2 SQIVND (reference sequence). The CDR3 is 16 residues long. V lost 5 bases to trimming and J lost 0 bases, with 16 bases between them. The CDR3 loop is CASSFRSGQMNTEAFF. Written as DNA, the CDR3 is TGTGCCAGTAGTTTTCGATCCGGACAGATGAACACTGAAGCTTTCTTT.

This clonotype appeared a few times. The CDR3 region has the DNA TGCAGTGCGCCCACCGGTTTCACTATAGGAAGTAATTCACCCCTCCACTTT. Translation: CSAPTGFTIGSNSPLHF. The gene calls are TRBV20-1 and TRBJ1-6; D unresolved. V lost 6 bases to trimming and J lost 6 bases, with 24 bases between them. Germline CDR1 is DFQATT and CDR2 is SNEGSKA (reference sequence). This CDR3 region has 17 residues.

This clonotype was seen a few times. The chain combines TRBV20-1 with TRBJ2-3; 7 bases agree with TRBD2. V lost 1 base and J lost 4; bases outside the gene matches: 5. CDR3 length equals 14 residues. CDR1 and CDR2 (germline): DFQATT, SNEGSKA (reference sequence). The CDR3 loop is CSARVGGWADTQYF. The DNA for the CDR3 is TGCAGTGCTAGAGTGGGGGGGTGGGCAGATACGCAGTATTTT.

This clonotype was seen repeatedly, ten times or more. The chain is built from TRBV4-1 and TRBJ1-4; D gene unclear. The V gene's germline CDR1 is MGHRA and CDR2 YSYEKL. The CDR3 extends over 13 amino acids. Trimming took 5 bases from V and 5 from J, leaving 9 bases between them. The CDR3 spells CASSIRRNEKLFF. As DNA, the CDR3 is TGCGCCAGCAGCATACGAAGGAATGAAAAACTGTTTTTT.

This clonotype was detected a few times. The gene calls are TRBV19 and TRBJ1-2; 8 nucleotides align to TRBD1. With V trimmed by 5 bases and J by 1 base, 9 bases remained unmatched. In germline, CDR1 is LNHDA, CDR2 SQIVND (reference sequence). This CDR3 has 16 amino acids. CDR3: CASSLPGQEINYGYTF. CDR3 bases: TGTGCCAGTAGTCTGCCGGGACAGGAGATTAACTATGGCTACACCTTC.

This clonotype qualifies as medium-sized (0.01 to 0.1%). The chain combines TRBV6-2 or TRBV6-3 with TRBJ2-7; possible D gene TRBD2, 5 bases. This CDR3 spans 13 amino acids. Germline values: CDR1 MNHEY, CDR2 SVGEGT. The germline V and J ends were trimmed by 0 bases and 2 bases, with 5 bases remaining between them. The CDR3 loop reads CASSYSGAYEQYF. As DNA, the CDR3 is TGTGCCAGCAGTTACTCCGGGGCCTACGAGCAGTACTTC.

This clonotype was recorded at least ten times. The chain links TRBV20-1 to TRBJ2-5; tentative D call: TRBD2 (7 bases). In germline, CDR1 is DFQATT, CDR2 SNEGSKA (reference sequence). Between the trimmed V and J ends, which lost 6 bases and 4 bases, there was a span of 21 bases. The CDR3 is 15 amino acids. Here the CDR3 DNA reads TGCAGTGCCCCGAGTGGGGGGGGCTTGGGAGAGACCCAGTACTTC. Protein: CSAPSGGGLGETQYF.

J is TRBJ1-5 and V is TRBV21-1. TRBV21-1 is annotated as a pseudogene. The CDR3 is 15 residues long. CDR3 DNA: TGTGCCAGCCCCAGAGAGGGAGGTAGCAATCAGCCCCAGCATTTT. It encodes CASPREGGSNQPQHF.

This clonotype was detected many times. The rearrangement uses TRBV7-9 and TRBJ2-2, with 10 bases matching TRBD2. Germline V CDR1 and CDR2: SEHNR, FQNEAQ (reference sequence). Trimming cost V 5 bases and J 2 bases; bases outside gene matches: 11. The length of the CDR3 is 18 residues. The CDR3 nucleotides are TGTGCCAGCAGCAGCGGACTAGCGGAGTCTCGAAACACCGGGGAGCTGTTTTTT. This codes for CASSSGLAESRNTGELFF.

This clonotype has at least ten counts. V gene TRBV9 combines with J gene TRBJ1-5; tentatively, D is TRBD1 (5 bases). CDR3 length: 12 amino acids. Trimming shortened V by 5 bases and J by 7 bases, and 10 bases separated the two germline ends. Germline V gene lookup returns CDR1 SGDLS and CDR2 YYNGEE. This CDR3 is CASRGARQPQHF. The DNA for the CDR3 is TGTGCCAGCAGAGGGGCCCGACAGCCCCAGCATTTT.

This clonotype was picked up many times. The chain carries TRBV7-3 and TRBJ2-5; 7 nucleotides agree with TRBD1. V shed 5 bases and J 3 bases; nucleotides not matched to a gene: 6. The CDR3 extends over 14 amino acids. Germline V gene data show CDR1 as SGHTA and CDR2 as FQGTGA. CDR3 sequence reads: CASSTGQKKETQYF. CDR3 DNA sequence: TGTGCCAGCAGCACGGGACAGAAGAAAGAGACCCAGTACTTC.

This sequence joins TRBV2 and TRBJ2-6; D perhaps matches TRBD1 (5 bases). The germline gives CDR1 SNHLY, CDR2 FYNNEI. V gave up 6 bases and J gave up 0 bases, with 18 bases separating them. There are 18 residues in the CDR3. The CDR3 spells CASSIQVAGYSGANVLTF. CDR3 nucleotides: TGTGCCAGCAGCATACAGGTTGCCGGGTACTCTGGGGCCAACGTCCTGACTTTC.

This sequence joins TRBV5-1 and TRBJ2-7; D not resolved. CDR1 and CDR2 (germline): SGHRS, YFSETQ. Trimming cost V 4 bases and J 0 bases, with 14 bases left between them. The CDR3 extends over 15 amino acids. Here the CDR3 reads CASSLDGARSYEQYF. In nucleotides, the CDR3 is TGCGCCAGCAGCCTGGACGGAGCCCGCTCCTACGAGCAGTACTTC.

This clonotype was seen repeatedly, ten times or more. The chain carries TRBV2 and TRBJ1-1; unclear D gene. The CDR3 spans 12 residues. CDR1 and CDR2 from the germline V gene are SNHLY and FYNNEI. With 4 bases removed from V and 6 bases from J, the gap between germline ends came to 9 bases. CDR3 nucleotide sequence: TGTGCCAGCAGTGTCTTACCCCCTGAAGCTTTCTTT. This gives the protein CASSVLPPEAFF. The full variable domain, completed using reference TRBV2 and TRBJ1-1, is EPEVTQTPSHQVTQMGQEVILRCVPISNHLYFYWYRQILGQKVEFLVSFYNNEISEKSEIFDDQFSVERPDGSNFTLKIRSTKLEDSAMYFCASSVLPPEAFFGQGTRLTVV.

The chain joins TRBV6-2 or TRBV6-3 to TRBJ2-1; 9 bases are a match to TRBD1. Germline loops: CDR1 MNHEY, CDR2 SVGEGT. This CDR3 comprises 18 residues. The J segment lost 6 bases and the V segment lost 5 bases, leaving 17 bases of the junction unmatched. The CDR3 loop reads CASSLDFGGTGFRNEQFF. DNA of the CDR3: TGTGCCAGCAGTCTGGACTTTGGCGGGACAGGGTTTCGCAATGAGCAGTTCTTC.

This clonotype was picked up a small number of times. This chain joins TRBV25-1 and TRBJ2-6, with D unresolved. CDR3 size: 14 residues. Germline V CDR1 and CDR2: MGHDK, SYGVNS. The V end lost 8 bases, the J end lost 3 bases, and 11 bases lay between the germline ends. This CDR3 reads CASSRTDGANVLTF. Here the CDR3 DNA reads TGTGCCAGCTCGCGGACCGATGGGGCCAACGTCCTGACTTTC.

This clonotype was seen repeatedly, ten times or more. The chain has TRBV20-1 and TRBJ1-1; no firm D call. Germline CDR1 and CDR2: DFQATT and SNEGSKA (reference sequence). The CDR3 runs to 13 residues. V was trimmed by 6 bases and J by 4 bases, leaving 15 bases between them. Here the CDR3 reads CSAEMGSSTEAFF. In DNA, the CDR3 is TGCAGTGCCGAAATGGGGTCATCCACTGAAGCTTTCTTT.

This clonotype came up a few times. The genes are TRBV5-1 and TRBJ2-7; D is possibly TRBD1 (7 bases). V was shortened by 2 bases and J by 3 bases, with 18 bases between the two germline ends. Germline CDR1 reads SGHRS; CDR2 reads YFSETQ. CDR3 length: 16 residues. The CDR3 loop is CASSFSWAGGNYEQYF. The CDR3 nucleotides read TGCGCCAGCAGCTTCTCTTGGGCAGGGGGGAACTACGAGCAGTACTTC. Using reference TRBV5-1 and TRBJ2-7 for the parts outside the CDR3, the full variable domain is KAGVTQTPRYLIKTRGQQVTLSCSPISGHRSVSWYQQTPGQGLQFLFEYFSETQRNKGNFPGRFSGRQFSNSRSEMNVSTLELGDSALYLCASSFSWAGGNYEQYFGPGTRLTVT.

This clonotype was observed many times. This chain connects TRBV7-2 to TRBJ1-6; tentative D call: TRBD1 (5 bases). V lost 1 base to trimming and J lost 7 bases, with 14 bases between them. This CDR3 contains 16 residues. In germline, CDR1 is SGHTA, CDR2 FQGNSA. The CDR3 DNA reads TGTGCCAGCAGCTTAGAAGGGACCAGCTCGAATTCACCCCTCCACTTT. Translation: CASSLEGTSSNSPLHF.